This TCR beta chain was documented in a study of blood T cell repertoires in COVID-19. Clones were sequenced by immunoSEQ multiplex PCR, and TCRdb holds only the in-frame ones, with some missing. The table includes about 64,000 clones, approximately 90% detected once. CDR1 ENHRY and CDR2 SYGVKD come from the germline V gene. This CDR3 is built from 13 residues. V was pared by 11 bases and J by 2 bases, with 6 bases of the junction left unmatched. The gene calls are TRBV10-3 and TRBJ2-3, with 8 bases that match TRBD2. This TCR came from a man between 50 and 59 years old with active COVID-19. Sequencing was performed on peripheral blood. DNA for the CDR3: TGTGCCGGTACTAGCGGATACACAGATACGCAGTATTTT. This translates into CAGTSGYTDTQYF.